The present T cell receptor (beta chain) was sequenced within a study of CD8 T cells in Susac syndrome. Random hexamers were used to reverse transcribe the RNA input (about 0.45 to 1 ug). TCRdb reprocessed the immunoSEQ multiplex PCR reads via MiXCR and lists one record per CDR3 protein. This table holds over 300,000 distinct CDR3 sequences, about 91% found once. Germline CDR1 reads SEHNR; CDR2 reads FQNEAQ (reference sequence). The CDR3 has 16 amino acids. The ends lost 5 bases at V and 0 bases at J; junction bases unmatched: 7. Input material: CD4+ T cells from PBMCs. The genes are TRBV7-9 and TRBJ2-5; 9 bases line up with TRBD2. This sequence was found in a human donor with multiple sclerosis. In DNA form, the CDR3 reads TGTGCCAGCAGCATACGCGGGAGGGCGTACCAAGAGACCCAGTACTTC. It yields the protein CASSIRGRAYQETQYF.